Shown below are 29 T cell receptor beta chains from a single sample sequenced in a study of vaccination effects on CD4 cells after COVID-19. The antigens for these receptors are not known. TCRdb's copy holds only in-frame clones and misses some; the assay was immunoSEQ multiplex PCR. The table records fewer than 35,000 clones, around 75% of them present only once. Sequencing in the ViraFEST assay came after antigen-specific CD4+ T cells had been expanded with viral peptide pools, which were used to stimulate PBMC. Following 10 days of culture, CD4+ T cells were isolated. Participants were vaccinated with two doses of either the BNT162b2 or mRNA-1273 vaccine. The sample consisted of CD4+ T cells from PBMCs cultured with HCoV-229E spike peptides, taken after COVID-19 vaccination. The origin of the receptors is a human donor who received a COVID-19 vaccine.

The chain recombines TRBV7-8 with TRBJ1-4; the match to TRBD1 covers 8 bases. CDR1 is SGHVS, CDR2 FQNEAQ, per germline. J was trimmed by 5 bases and V by 5 bases; bases with no gene match: 4. This CDR3 comprises 14 residues. The DNA of the CDR3 is TGTGCCAGCAGCCCCCGGGACAGGAATGAAAAACTGTTTTTT. Its protein product is CASSPRDRNEKLFF.

V gene TRBV6-5 combines with J gene TRBJ2-7; 12 bases match TRBD2. Germline CDR1 reads MNHEY; CDR2 reads SVGAGI. V dropped 6 bases and J dropped 5; count of bases not matched to a gene: 5. The CDR3 has 14 amino acids. The CDR3 bases are TGTGCCAGCAGGGCTAGCGGGAGGGGCGACGAGCAGTACTTC. Protein sequence: CASRASGRGDEQYF.

The gene calls are TRBV6-5 and TRBJ2-2, with 12 bases matching TRBD2. The CDR3 extends over 15 amino acids. CDR1 is MNHEY, CDR2 SVGAGI, per germline. Trimming removed 8 bases from V and 5 bases from J; junction bases left unmatched: 6. The CDR3 loop is CASGLAGRQTGELFF. CDR3 DNA sequence: TGTGCCAGCGGACTAGCGGGACGACAGACCGGGGAGCTGTTTTTT.

The V and J genes are TRBV19 and TRBJ2-7; D call uncertain. Germline V gene sequence: CDR1 LNHDA, CDR2 SQIVND (reference sequence). V was clipped by 5 bases and J by 3 bases, with 5 bases between them. CDR3 length: 11 residues. Here the CDR3 DNA reads TGTGCCAGTAGTTCGCGCTACGAGCAGTACTTC. This codes for CASSSRYEQYF.

The chain is built from TRBV19 and TRBJ1-4; unclear D gene. Germline V gene data show CDR1 as LNHDA and CDR2 as SQIVND (reference sequence). With 1 base removed from V and 0 bases from J, the gap between germline ends came to 12 bases. This CDR3 contains 17 residues. CDR3 in DNA: TGTGCCAGTAGTATAGGGCCTATACGGACAACTAATGAAAAACTGTTTTTT. Amino acid sequence: CASSIGPIRTTNEKLFF.

This clone appeared once. The genes are TRBV9 and TRBJ2-2; 7 bases match TRBD1. Germline V gene data show CDR1 as SGDLS and CDR2 as YYNGEE. CDR3 length: 14 amino acids. V lost 4 bases to trimming and J lost 3 bases; unmatched junction nucleotides: 3. CDR3: CASSSTGYTGELFF. DNA for the CDR3: TGTGCCAGCAGCTCGACAGGGTACACCGGGGAGCTGTTTTTT.

This clone was seen a handful of times. This chain connects TRBV10-3 to TRBJ2-2; the match to TRBD2 covers 9 bases. CDR1 and CDR2 (germline): ENHRY, SYGVKD. J gave up 3 bases and V 3 bases, and 5 bases lay outside the gene matches. This CDR3 region has 16 residues. This chain's CDR3 is CAISDGSGRHTGELFF. CDR3 in DNA: TGTGCCATCAGTGATGGGAGCGGGAGGCACACCGGGGAGCTGTTTTTT.

V is TRBV5-5 and J is TRBJ2-7, with D unresolved. Looked up from germline, CDR1 is SGHKS and CDR2 is YYEKEE (reference sequence). V lost 1 base and J 3 bases, leaving 8 bases between the germline ends. The CDR3 runs 13 residues. This CDR3 reads CASSLTPSYEQYF. CDR3 nucleotides: TGTGCCAGCAGCTTGACACCAAGCTACGAGCAGTACTTC.

This clone was seen a handful of times. The rearrangement uses TRBV10-2 and TRBJ2-5; D gene unclear. There are 14 residues in the CDR3. V was pared by 10 bases and J by 6 bases, with 21 bases between. Germline assignment: CDR1 WSHSY and CDR2 SAAADI. The CDR3 region is CATSPSGSRQTQYF. Written as DNA, the CDR3 is TGCGCCACCTCCCCCTCGGGTAGCCGCCAGACCCAGTACTTC.

This clone appeared a single time. V usage is TRBV19 and J usage is TRBJ2-3; TRBD2 aligns across 7 bases. The V segment lost 7 bases and the J segment 3 bases; nucleotides outside the gene matches: 16. This CDR3 comprises 17 residues. Germline V lookup: CDR1 LNHDA, CDR2 SQIVND (reference sequence). CDR3 amino acids: CASTGGTKAGATDTQYF. The CDR3 DNA reads as TGTGCCAGTACCGGGGGGACTAAAGCTGGGGCGACAGATACGCAGTATTTT.

The chain combines TRBV6-4 with TRBJ2-3, with TRBD2 matching over 9 bases. V lost 0 bases and J lost 2; bases outside the gene matches: 0. There are 15 residues in the CDR3. Germline V CDR1 and CDR2: MRHNA, SNTAGT. CDR3 amino acids: CASSDSGLATDTQYF. CDR3 coding DNA: TGTGCCAGCAGTGACTCGGGACTAGCCACAGATACGCAGTATTTT.

This rearrangement joins TRBV5-6 to TRBJ1-2; D possibly corresponds to TRBD1 (5 bases). The germline V gene has CDR1 SGHDT and CDR2 YYEEEE. V was pared by 4 bases and J by 8 bases, with 9 bases between. The CDR3 loop spans 11 amino acids. The CDR3 nucleotides are TGTGCCAGCAGCACCAGGGAGGGCTACACCTTC. Its protein is CASSTREGYTF. The full variable domain, with the rest looked up from reference TRBV5-6 and TRBJ1-2, is DAGVTQSPTHLIKTRGQQVTLRCSPKSGHDTVSWYQQALGQGPQFIFQYYEEEERQRGNFPDRFSGHQFPNYSSELNVNALLLGDSALYLCASSTREGYTFGSGTRLTVV.

This clone was recorded once. The rearrangement joins TRBV10-3 to TRBJ2-2; TRBD1 agrees at 8 bases. Losses at the gene ends were 5 bases for V and 4 bases for J; bases not matched to a gene: 6. CDR3 length equals 15 residues. The germline V gene encodes CDR1 ENHRY and CDR2 SYGVKD. The CDR3 region is CAISRGQGGTGELFF. CDR3 bases: TGTGCCATCAGTAGAGGACAGGGTGGCACCGGGGAGCTGTTTTTT.

The chain links TRBV20-1 to TRBJ2-7; D possibly corresponds to TRBD1 (6 bases). The V end lost 3 bases, the J end lost 0 bases, and 9 bases lay between the germline ends. CDR3 length equals 13 residues. Germline CDR1 DFQATT, CDR2 SNEGSKA (reference sequence). CDR3 nucleotide sequence: TGCAGTGCTAGTGACAGGAGCTCCTACGAGCAGTACTTC. Translated, it gives CSASDRSSYEQYF.

This clone was counted a few times. The genes are TRBV7-8 and TRBJ2-2; 7 positions agree with TRBD2. The trim removed 2 bases at V and 6 bases at J, leaving 12 bases unmatched. CDR3 length: 17 amino acids. Germline assignment: CDR1 SGHVS and CDR2 FQNEAQ. CDR3 sequence reads: CASSLRLMGGDAGELFF. CDR3 bases: TGTGCCAGCAGCTTACGCTTAATGGGAGGGGACGCCGGGGAGCTGTTTTTT.

This chain links TRBV19 with TRBJ2-6, with 9 positions matching TRBD1. The CDR3 length is 17 residues. Germline CDR1 and CDR2: LNHDA and SQIVND (reference sequence). With V trimmed by 6 bases and J by 0 bases, 6 bases remained unmatched. CDR3 DNA sequence: TGTGCCAGTAGCGACAGGGGGTTAAACTCTGGGGCCAACGTCCTGACTTTC. The encoded protein is CASSDRGLNSGANVLTF.

The sample holds one count of this clone. This rearrangement joins TRBV2 to TRBJ1-5; 8 positions agree with TRBD1. There are 14 residues in the CDR3. Germline assignment: CDR1 SNHLY and CDR2 FYNNEI. The trim removed 6 bases at V and 4 bases at J, leaving 5 bases unmatched. CDR3 coding DNA: TGTGCCAGCAGCCAGGGGGCTTTAAATCAGCCCCAGCATTTT. This sequence encodes CASSQGALNQPQHF.

The chain uses TRBV23-1 and TRBJ2-7, with D hard to call. TRBV23-1 counts as an open reading frame of uncertain function. CDR3 size: 11 residues. V lost 2 bases, J lost 8 bases, and 7 bases lay in between. The chain's CDR3 is CASSQARKQYF. The CDR3 coding sequence is TGCGCCAGCAGTCAAGCCCGTAAGCAGTACTTC.

This clone appeared a few times. This chain joins TRBV3-1 (or the pseudogene TRBV3-2) and TRBJ2-3; no firm D call. V was clipped by 8 bases and J by 5 bases, with 8 bases between them. Looked up from germline, CDR1 is LGHDT and CDR2 is YNNKEL (reference sequence). The length of the CDR3 is 11 residues. This CDR3 reads CASGPGDTQYF. The DNA for the CDR3 is TGTGCCAGCGGACCTGGAGATACGCAGTATTTT.

This clone was found a few times. The chain uses TRBV4-2 and TRBJ2-3; tentatively, D is TRBD2 (6 bases). The CDR3 is 13 residues long. Per the germline V gene, CDR1 is LGHNA and CDR2 is YNFKEQ. Trimming left V 5 bases short and J 6 bases short, with 12 bases between. The CDR3 protein is CASSTGVHDTQYF. DNA for the CDR3: TGTGCCAGCAGCACGGGAGTACACGATACGCAGTATTTT.

The chain couples TRBV6-5 to TRBJ1-5; tentative D call: TRBD1 (5 bases). CDR1 and CDR2 (germline): MNHEY, SVGAGI. This CDR3 has 14 residues. Trimming stripped 7 bases from V and 1 base from J, with 11 bases between. CDR3 sequence reads: CASNRQRSNQPQHF. The CDR3 nucleotides are TGTGCCAGCAATAGACAGAGAAGCAATCAGCCCCAGCATTTT.

The V call is TRBV5-1, the J call TRBJ1-4; D not certain. Germline CDR1 SGHRS, CDR2 YFSETQ. The V end was cut by 0 bases, the J end by 5 bases, with 17 bases between. The CDR3 extends over 17 amino acids. The CDR3 coding sequence is TGCGCCAGCAGCTTGGTCCAGTTCGGAGGGCCGAATGAAAAACTGTTTTTT. Protein: CASSLVQFGGPNEKLFF.

This clone was counted a single time. This chain uses TRBV12-3 or TRBV12-4 with TRBJ2-1; 7 bases line up with TRBD1. The CDR3 loop spans 13 amino acids. V shed 6 bases, J shed 6 bases, and the junction held 5 bases outside the gene matches. The CDR3 spells CASSRPGGNEQFF. In nucleotides, the CDR3 is TGTGCCAGCAGCCGCCCAGGGGGCAATGAGCAGTTCTTC.

This chain links TRBV5-1 with TRBJ2-1; the D is unclear. The CDR3 is made up of 14 amino acids. The germline V gene encodes CDR1 SGHRS and CDR2 YFSETQ. V lost 0 bases and J lost 5, with 9 bases in between. In nucleotides, the CDR3 is TGCGCCAGCAGCTTGGACAGAGAGGACAATGAGCAGTTCTTC. Protein product: CASSLDREDNEQFF.

The chain carries TRBV6-5 and TRBJ2-1; a weak D match, TRBD1 (6 bases). The CDR3 sequence is 14 residues long. Germline V gene data show CDR1 as MNHEY and CDR2 as SVGAGI. The V end was cut by 2 bases, the J end by 10 bases, with 15 bases between. The CDR3 spells CASSYRQAPREQFF. The CDR3, as DNA: TGTGCCAGCAGTTACCGACAGGCGCCCCGGGAGCAGTTCTTC.

This chain links TRBV19 with TRBJ1-5; D unclear. V lost 1 base to trimming and J lost 0 bases, with 7 bases between them. This CDR3 spans 15 amino acids. Germline CDR1 LNHDA, CDR2 SQIVND (reference sequence). In DNA form, the CDR3 reads TGTGCCAGTAGTATAGGCCAGTTTAGCAATCAGCCCCAGCATTTT. Its translation is CASSIGQFSNQPQHF.

V is TRBV18 and J is TRBJ2-1; possibly TRBD2 for D (6 bases). Trimming pared 4 bases from V and 8 bases from J, leaving 21 bases between. Germline values: CDR1 KGHSH, CDR2 LQKENI. CDR3 length: 16 amino acids. CDR3 residues: CASSLMDSGSGDEQFF. Here the CDR3 DNA reads TGTGCCAGCTCACTAATGGACTCCGGGTCGGGGGATGAGCAGTTCTTC. The full variable domain, rest sourced from reference TRBV18 and TRBJ2-1, is NAGVMQNPRHLVRRRGQEARLRCSPMKGHSHVYWYRQLPEEGLKFMVYLQKENIIDESGMPKERFSAEFPKEGPSILRIQQVVRGDSAAYFCASSLMDSGSGDEQFFGPGTRLTVL.

This sequence joins TRBV18 and TRBJ1-4; no clear D. Trimming took off 6 bases at V and 0 bases at J, with 14 bases between the two ends. This CDR3 is built from 16 residues. Germline V gives CDR1 KGHSH, CDR2 LQKENI. The CDR3 spells CASSRTGYPTNEKLFF. The CDR3 DNA sequence: TGTGCCAGCTCCCGAACGGGATACCCAACTAATGAAAAACTGTTTTTT.

This sequence joins TRBV6-5 and TRBJ1-6; D is unclear. Per germline, CDR1 MNHEY and CDR2 SVGAGI. The CDR3 loop spans 16 amino acids. Trimming cost V 2 bases and J 7 bases, with 15 bases left between them. CDR3 nucleotide sequence: TGTGCCAGCAGTTACGAGAACAACCTCCTAAATTCACCCCTCCACTTT. Amino acid sequence: CASSYENNLLNSPLHF.